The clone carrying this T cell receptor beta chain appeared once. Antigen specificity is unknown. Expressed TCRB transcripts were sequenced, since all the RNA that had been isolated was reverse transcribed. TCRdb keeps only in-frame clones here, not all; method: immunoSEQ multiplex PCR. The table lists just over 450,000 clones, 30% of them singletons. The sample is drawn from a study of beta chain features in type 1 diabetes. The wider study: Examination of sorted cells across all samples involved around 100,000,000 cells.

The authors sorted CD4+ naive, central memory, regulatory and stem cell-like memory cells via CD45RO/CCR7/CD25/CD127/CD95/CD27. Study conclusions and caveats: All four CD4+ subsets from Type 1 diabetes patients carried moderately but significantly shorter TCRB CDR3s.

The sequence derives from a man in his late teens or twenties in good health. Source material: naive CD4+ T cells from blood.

DNA for the CDR3: TGTGCCAGCACCTCGACCCTGTACTACGAGCAGTACTTC. The encoded protein is CASTSTLYYEQYF. The chain uses TRBV11-2 and TRBJ2-7; unclear D gene. The CDR3 sequence is 13 residues long. The germline V and J ends were trimmed by 7 bases and 3 bases, with 13 bases remaining between them. Germline V gives CDR1 SGHAT, CDR2 FQNNGV.